The TCR beta chain described here comes from a study of T cell responses to AZD1222 COVID-19 vaccine. The protocol was immunoSEQ multiplex PCR, while the TCRdb copy is restricted to in-frame clones and leaves out a portion. The table has around 190,000 clones, approximately 94% seen once. Sequencing was performed on peripheral blood, taken 28 days after the second AZD1222 dose. This receptor was obtained from an adult who received the AZD1222 COVID-19 vaccine.

Here the CDR3 DNA reads TGTGCCAGCAGTCGGGCCCCCATAGACAATCAGCCCCAGCATTTT. As protein: CASSRAPIDNQPQHF. V usage is TRBV27 and J usage is TRBJ1-5; D gene unclear. The germline V gene has CDR1 MNHEY and CDR2 SMNVEV (reference sequence). The CDR3 consists of 15 residues. The germline V and J ends were trimmed by 5 bases and 3 bases, with 14 bases remaining between them.